This passage covers 2 T cell receptor beta chains from one sample sequenced in a study of blood T cell repertoires in COVID-19. Repertoires were generated with immunoSEQ multiplex PCR, while TCRdb's copy carries only in-frame clones and drops some. The sample contains a few hundred thousand clones, roughly 89% of which appear only once. Input material: peripheral blood. These receptors came from a woman aged 25-40 years with active or convalescent COVID-19.

V usage is TRBV7-3 and J usage is TRBJ1-1, with no clear D. Trimming cost V 1 base and J 1 base, with 7 bases left between them. This CDR3 region has 14 residues. CDR1 and CDR2 from the germline V gene are SGHTA and FQGTGA. In DNA form, the CDR3 reads TGTGCCAGCAGCTTAAGTCCAGGGAACACTGAAGCTTTCTTT. It codes for CASSLSPGNTEAFF.

V is TRBV9 and J is TRBJ1-2; no firm D call. The germline CDR1 and CDR2 sequences are SGDLS and YYNGEE. Trimming cost V 4 bases and J 6 bases, with 10 bases left between them. The CDR3 loop spans 12 amino acids. The CDR3 DNA is TGTGCCAGCAGCACGCACAGAAATGGCTACACCTTC. Protein sequence: CASSTHRNGYTF.